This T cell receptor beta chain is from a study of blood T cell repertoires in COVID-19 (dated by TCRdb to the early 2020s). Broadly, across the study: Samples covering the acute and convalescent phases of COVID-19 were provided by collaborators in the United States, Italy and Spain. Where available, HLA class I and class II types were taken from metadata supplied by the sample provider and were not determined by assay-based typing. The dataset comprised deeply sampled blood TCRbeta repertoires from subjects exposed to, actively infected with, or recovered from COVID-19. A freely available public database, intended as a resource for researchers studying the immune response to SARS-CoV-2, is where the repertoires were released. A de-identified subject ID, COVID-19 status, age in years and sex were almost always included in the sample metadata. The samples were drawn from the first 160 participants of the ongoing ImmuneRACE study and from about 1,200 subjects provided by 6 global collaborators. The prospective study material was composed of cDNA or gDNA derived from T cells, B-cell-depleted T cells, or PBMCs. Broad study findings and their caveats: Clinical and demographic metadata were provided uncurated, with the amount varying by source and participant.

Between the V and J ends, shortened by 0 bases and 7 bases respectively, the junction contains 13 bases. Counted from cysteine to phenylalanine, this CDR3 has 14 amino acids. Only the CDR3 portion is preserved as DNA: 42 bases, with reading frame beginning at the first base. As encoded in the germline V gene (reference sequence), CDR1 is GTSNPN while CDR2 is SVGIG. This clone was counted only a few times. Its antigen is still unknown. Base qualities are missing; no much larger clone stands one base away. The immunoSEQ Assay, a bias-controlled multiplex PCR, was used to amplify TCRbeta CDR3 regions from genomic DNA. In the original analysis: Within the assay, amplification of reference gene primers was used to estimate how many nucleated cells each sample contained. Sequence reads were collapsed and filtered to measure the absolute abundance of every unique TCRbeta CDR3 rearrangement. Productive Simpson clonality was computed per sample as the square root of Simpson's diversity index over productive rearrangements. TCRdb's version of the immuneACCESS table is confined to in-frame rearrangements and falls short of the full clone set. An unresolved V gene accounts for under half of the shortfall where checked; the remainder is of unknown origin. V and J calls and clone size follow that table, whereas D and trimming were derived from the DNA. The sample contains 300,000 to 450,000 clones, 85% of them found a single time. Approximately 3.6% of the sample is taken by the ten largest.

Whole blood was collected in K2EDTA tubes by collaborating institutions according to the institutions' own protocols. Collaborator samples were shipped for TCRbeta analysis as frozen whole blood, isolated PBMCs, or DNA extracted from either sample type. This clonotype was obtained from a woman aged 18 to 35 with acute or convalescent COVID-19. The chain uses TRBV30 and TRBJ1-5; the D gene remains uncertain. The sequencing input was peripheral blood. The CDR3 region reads CAWSVPAEGQPQHF. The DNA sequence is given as TGTGCCTGGAGTGTACCGGCAGAGGGACAGCCCCAGCATTTT.